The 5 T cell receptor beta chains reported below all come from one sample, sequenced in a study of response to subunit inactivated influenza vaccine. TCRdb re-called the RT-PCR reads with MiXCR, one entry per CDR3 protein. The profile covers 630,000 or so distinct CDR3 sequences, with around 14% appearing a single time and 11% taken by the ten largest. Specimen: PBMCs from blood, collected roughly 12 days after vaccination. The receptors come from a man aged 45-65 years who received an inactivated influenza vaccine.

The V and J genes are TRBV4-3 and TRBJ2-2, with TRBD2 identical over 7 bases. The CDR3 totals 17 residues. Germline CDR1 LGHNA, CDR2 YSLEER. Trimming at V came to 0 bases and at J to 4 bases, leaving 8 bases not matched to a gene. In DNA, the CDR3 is TGCGCCAGCAGCCAAGAGAGGGGAGGGGCCATCACCGGGGAGCTGTTTTTT. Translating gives CASSQERGGAITGELFF.

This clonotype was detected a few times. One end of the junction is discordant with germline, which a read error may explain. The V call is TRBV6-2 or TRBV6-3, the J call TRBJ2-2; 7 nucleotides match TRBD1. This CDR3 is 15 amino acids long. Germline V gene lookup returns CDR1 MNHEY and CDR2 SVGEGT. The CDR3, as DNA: TGTGCCAGCAGTTACCTGGGACAGAACACCGTGGAGCTGTTTTTT. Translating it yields CASSYLGQNTVELFF.

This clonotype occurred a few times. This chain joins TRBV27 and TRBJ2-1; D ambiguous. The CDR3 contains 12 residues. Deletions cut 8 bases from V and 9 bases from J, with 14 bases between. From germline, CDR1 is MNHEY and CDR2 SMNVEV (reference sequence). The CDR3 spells CASGWVFLEQFF. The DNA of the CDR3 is TGTGCCAGCGGCTGGGTTTTTCTTGAGCAGTTCTTC.

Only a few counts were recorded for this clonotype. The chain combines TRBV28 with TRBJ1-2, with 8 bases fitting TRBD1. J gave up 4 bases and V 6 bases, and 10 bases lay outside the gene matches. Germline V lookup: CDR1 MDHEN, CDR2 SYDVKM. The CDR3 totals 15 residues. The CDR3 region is CASRNRQGSAYGYTF. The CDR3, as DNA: TGTGCCAGCAGGAACAGACAGGGGTCGGCCTATGGCTACACCTTC.

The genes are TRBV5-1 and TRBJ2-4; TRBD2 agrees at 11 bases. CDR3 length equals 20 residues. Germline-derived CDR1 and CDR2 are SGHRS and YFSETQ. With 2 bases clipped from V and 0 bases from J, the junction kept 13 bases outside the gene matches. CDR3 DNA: TGCGCCAGCAGCTTTAGGCTAGCGGGAGGCTCAATCCTAGCCAAAAACATTCAGTACTTC. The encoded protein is CASSFRLAGGSILAKNIQYF.